The 19 T cell receptor beta chains below come from one sample, sequenced in a study of glioma-infiltrating T cells after dendritic cell vaccination. Libraries were prepared by immunoSEQ multiplex PCR; TCRdb keeps only in-frame clonotypes and omits some of them. The sample includes 80,000 to 100,000 clones, about four fifths of them seen just once. The material sequenced was blood, taken before dendritic cell vaccination. These receptors were obtained from a human donor with glioblastoma.

The chain employs TRBV4-2 and TRBJ2-2, with a tentative D call TRBD1 (5 bases). Germline CDR1 reads LGHNA; CDR2 reads YNFKEQ. The V gene lost 0 bases and the J gene lost 6 bases, with 14 bases spanning the gap. The CDR3 covers 16 residues. CDR3 sequence (DNA): TGTGCCAGCAGCCAAGAAGGTCAGGGAAGGGCCGGGGAGCTGTTTTTT. Translation gives CASSQEGQGRAGELFF.

This clone was found a few times. V usage is TRBV2 and J usage is TRBJ1-1, with D possibly being TRBD1 (6 bases). The CDR3 is 15 amino acids. The V and J ends lost 5 bases and 0 bases respectively, with 13 bases between them. Germline CDR1 and CDR2: SNHLY and FYNNEI. CDR3 sequence reads: CASSKTGWVNTEAFF. DNA of the CDR3: TGTGCCAGCAGTAAAACAGGGTGGGTGAACACTGAAGCTTTCTTT.

The table lists this clone with a count of one. At one of its ends the junction is not consistent with the germline gene, which may arise from a read error. CDR3 residues: CASSLGLGGALF. CDR3 sequence (DNA): TGTGCCAGCAGCTTAGGGCTTGGGGGGGCCCTTTTC. The chain carries TRBV7-9 and TRBJ2-7, with D tentatively TRBD2 (7 bases). This CDR3 is built from 12 residues. CDR1 and CDR2 from the germline V gene are SEHNR and FQNEAQ (reference sequence).

This rearrangement joins TRBV6-5 to TRBJ2-7; TRBD2 matches at 7 bases. V trimming: 4 bases; J trimming: 8 bases; junction bases outside the gene matches: 2. The CDR3 loop spans 11 amino acids. Germline V gives CDR1 MNHEY, CDR2 SVGAGI. CDR3: CASSWEGQQYF. DNA of the CDR3: TGTGCCAGCAGTTGGGAGGGCCAGCAGTACTTC.

The CDR3 spells CASSTHRDRGHNEQFF. DNA of the CDR3: TGTGCCAGCAGCACTCACCGGGACAGGGGGCACAATGAGCAGTTCTTC. The chain recombines TRBV4-2 with TRBJ2-1; the match to TRBD1 covers 12 bases. In germline, CDR1 is LGHNA, CDR2 YNFKEQ. This CDR3 spans 16 amino acids. V shed 5 bases, J shed 5 bases, and the junction held 7 bases outside the gene matches.

V usage is TRBV7-8 and J usage is TRBJ1-2; D gene uncertain. The CDR3 spans 13 residues. The germline V gene has CDR1 SGHVS and CDR2 FQNEAQ. V gave up 1 base and J gave up 4 bases, with 7 bases separating them. CDR3 region: CASSLDIFYGYTF. CDR3 DNA: TGTGCCAGCAGCTTAGACATATTCTATGGCTACACCTTC.

This chain links TRBV5-6 with TRBJ1-6; D might be TRBD1 (5 bases). V shed 3 bases and J shed 7 bases, with 11 bases lying between them. Germline CDR1 and CDR2: SGHDT and YYEEEE. This CDR3 comprises 14 residues. The CDR3, as DNA: TGTGCCAGCAGCTCAGGGTTAGGGAATTCACCCCTCCACTTT. This gives the protein CASSSGLGNSPLHF.

The rearrangement links TRBV5-6 to TRBJ1-4, with D possibly being TRBD1 (5 bases). CDR1 is SGHDT, CDR2 YYEEEE, per germline. Trimming cost V 6 bases and J 4 bases, with 10 bases left between them. The CDR3 spans 13 residues. DNA of the CDR3: TGTGCCAGCAAAAGGGGTCTTAATGAAAAACTGTTTTTT. Protein sequence: CASKRGLNEKLFF. The full variable domain, in which reference TRBV5-6 and TRBJ1-4 provide the parts outside the CDR3, is DAGVTQSPTHLIKTRGQQVTLRCSPKSGHDTVSWYQQALGQGPQFIFQYYEEEERQRGNFPDRFSGHQFPNYSSELNVNALLLGDSALYLCASKRGLNEKLFFGSGTQLSVL.

This chain's CDR3 is CASSRMSQILTEAFF. DNA for the CDR3: TGTGCCAGCAGCCGAATGAGCCAAATCCTCACTGAAGCTTTCTTT. The chain couples TRBV6-5 to TRBJ1-1; D not certain. Deletions cut 6 bases from V and 4 bases from J, with 18 bases between. The CDR3 is 15 residues long. Germline CDR1 and CDR2: MNHEY and SVGAGI.

The sample holds one count of this clone. The V and J genes are TRBV7-9 and TRBJ2-3; D is uncertain. The germline CDR1 and CDR2 sequences are SEHNR and FQNEAQ (reference sequence). V was trimmed by 0 bases and J by 2 bases, leaving 6 bases between them. This CDR3 has 14 residues. The CDR3 DNA sequence: TGTGCCAGCAGCTTAGCTCCCTCCACAGATACGCAGTATTTT. Its protein product is CASSLAPSTDTQYF.

The chain has TRBV25-1 and TRBJ2-2; 7 bases are a match to TRBD1. CDR3 length: 17 amino acids. Germline assignment: CDR1 MGHDK and CDR2 SYGVNS. V lost 2 bases to trimming and J lost 5 bases; unmatched junction nucleotides: 11. The CDR3 nucleotides read TGTGCCAGCAGTGAAGTAATAGGGGGCGTCATGACCGGGGAGCTGTTTTTT. Translating it yields CASSEVIGGVMTGELFF.

The rearrangement links TRBV30 to TRBJ1-4, with TRBD1 matching over 10 bases. Germline trimming cut 5 bases from V and 8 bases from J; bases unmatched to any gene: 5. Germline assignment: CDR1 GTSNPN and CDR2 SVGIG (reference sequence). The CDR3 runs 13 residues. The CDR3 coding sequence is TGTGCCTGGGGACAGGGGGTACGAGAAAAACTGTTTTTT. Translating gives CAWGQGVREKLFF.

The chain carries TRBV29-1 and TRBJ1-1; possibly TRBD1 for D (6 bases). This CDR3 spans 13 amino acids. The V gene lost 3 bases and the J gene lost 8 bases, with 16 bases spanning the gap. Germline CDR1 and CDR2: SQVTM and ANQGSEA. The CDR3 here is CSVDSGVNLEAFF. The CDR3 bases are TGCAGCGTTGACTCAGGGGTTAATTTAGAAGCTTTCTTT.

The V call is TRBV5-1, the J call TRBJ2-3, with 10 bases aligning to TRBD2. Germline assignment: CDR1 SGHRS and CDR2 YFSETQ. This CDR3 is 17 amino acids long. V dropped 4 bases and J dropped 2; count of bases not matched to a gene: 10. CDR3 sequence reads: CASSPDLAGVVTDTQYF. The DNA for the CDR3 is TGCGCCAGCAGCCCGGATCTAGCGGGGGTTGTCACAGATACGCAGTATTTT.

The rearrangement joins TRBV19 to TRBJ2-1; 9 nucleotides align to TRBD2. CDR1 is LNHDA and CDR2 is SQIVND in the germline V gene (reference sequence). The trim removed 7 bases at V and 3 bases at J, leaving 7 bases unmatched. The CDR3 length is 15 residues. The CDR3 sequence is CASTEPSGNYNEQFF. DNA for the CDR3: TGTGCCAGTACAGAACCTAGCGGGAACTACAATGAGCAGTTCTTC.

The rearrangement uses TRBV28 and TRBJ1-2; no reliable D call. The germline CDR1 and CDR2 sequences are MDHEN and SYDVKM. Deletions cut 7 bases from V and 12 bases from J, with 18 bases between. This CDR3 comprises 12 residues. The CDR3 spells CASNDPPGSNTF. DNA for the CDR3: TGTGCCAGCAACGATCCCCCTGGGAGCAACACCTTC.

The chain combines TRBV9 with TRBJ2-7, with D possibly being TRBD2 (6 bases). The ends were cut back, 4 bases at V and 2 bases at J, with 16 bases in the middle. Per the germline V gene, CDR1 is SGDLS and CDR2 is YYNGEE. The CDR3 length is 15 residues. CDR3 DNA sequence: TGTGCCAGCAGCTTCCGGGACTCGCTCGCCTACGAGCAGTACTTC. Translating gives CASSFRDSLAYEQYF.

The chain joins TRBV2 to TRBJ1-2, with 7 bases lining up with TRBD1. Germline lookup yields CDR1 SNHLY and CDR2 FYNNEI. The CDR3 runs to 14 residues. The V and J ends lost 6 bases and 7 bases, in that order; junction bases with no gene match: 11. The CDR3 here is CASRETTGSGGYTF. In DNA, the CDR3 is TGTGCCAGCAGGGAAACGACAGGGTCGGGTGGCTACACCTTC.

This chain uses TRBV2 with TRBJ2-2; D may be TRBD1 (6 bases). The CDR3 consists of 13 residues. The V end was cut by 6 bases, the J end by 7 bases, with 12 bases between. Germline lookup yields CDR1 SNHLY and CDR2 FYNNEI. CDR3 residues: CASRGRGGGELFF. The CDR3 bases are TGTGCCAGCAGGGGCAGGGGTGGCGGGGAGCTGTTTTTT.